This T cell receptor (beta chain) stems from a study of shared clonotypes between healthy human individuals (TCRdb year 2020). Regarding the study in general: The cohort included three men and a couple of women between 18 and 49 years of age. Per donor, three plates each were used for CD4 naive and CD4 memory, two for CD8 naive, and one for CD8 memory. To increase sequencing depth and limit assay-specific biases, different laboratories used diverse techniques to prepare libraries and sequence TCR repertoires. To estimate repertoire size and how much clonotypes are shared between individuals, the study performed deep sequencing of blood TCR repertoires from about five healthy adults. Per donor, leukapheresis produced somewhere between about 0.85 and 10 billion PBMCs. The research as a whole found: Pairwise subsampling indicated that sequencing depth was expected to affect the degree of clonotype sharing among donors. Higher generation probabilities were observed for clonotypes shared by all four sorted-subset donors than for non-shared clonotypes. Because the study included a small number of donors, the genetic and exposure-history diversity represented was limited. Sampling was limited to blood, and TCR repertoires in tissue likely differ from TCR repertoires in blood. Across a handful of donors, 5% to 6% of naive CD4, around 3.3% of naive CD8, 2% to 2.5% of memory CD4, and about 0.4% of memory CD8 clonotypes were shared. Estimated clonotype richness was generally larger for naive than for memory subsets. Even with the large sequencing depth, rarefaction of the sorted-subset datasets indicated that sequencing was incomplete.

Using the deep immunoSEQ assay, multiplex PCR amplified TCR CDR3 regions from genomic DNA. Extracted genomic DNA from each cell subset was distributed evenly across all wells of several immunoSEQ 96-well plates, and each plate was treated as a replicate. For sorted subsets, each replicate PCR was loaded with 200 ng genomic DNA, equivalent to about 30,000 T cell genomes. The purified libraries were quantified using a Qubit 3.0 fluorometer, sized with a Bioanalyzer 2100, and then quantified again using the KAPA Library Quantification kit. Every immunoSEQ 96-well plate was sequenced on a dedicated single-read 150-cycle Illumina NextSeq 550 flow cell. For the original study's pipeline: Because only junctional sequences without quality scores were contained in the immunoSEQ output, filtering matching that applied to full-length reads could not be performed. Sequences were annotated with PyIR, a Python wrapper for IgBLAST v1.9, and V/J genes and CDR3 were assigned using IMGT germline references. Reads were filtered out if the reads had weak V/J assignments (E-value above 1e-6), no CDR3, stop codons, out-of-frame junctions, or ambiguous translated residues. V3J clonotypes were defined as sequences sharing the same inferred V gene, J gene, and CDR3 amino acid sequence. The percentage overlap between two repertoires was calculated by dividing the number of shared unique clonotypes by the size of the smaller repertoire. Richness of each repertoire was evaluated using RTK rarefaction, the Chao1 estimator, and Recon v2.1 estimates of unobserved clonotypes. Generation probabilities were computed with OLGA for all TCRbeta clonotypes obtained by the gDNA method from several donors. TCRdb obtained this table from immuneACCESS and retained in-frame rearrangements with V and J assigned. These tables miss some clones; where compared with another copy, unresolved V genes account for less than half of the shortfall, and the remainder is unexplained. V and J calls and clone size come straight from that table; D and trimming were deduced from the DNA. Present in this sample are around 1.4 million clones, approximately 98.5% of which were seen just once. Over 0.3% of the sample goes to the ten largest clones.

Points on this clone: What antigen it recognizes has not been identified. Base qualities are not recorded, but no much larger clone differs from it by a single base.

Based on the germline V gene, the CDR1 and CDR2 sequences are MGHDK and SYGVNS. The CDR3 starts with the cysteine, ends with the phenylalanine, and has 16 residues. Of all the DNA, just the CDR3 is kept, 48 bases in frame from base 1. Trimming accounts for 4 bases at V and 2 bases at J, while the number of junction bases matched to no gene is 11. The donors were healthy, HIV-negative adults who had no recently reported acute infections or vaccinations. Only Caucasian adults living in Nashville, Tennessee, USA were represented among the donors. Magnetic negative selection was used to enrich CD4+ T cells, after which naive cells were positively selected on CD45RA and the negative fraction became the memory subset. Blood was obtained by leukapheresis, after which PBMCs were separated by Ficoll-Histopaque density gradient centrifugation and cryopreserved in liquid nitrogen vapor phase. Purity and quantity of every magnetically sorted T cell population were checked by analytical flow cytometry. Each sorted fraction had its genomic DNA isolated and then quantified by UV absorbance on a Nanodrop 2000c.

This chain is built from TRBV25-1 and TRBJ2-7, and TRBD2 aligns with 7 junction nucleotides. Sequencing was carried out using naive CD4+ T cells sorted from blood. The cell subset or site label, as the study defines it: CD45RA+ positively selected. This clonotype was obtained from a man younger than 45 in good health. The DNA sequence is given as TGTGCCAGCAGTGGGGGGACTATAGCGGGTGCCTACGAGCAGTACTTC. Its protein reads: CASSGGTIAGAYEQYF.